The entry below describes one TCR beta chain. Its antigen is as yet unknown. The sample originates from a study of shared clonotypes between healthy human individuals. Study observations and caveats: Naive CD4 clonotype sharing across several donors was around 5%.

The germline V gene has CDR1 MDHEN and CDR2 SYDVKM. Trimming cost V 3 bases and J 2 bases, with 14 bases left between them. The CDR3 consists of 16 residues. Generated by immunoSEQ multiplex PCR, the TCRdb table keeps only in-frame clones and is missing some. Found here are about 690,000 clones, 90% of them singletons; the top ten hold about 33%. The receptor comes from a man younger than 30 in good health. Some clones in this sample may be carry-over from other donors' samples. Input material: memory CD8+ T cells from PBMCs. Subset reported: CD45RO+ cells pooled with CCR7-negative TemRA cells. The chain couples TRBV28 to TRBJ2-4; perhaps TRBD2 as D (6 bases). CDR3 sequence (DNA): TGTGCCAGCAGTTTGATCCCTAGCGCTCCCAAAAACATTCAGTACTTC. Amino acids: CASSLIPSAPKNIQYF.